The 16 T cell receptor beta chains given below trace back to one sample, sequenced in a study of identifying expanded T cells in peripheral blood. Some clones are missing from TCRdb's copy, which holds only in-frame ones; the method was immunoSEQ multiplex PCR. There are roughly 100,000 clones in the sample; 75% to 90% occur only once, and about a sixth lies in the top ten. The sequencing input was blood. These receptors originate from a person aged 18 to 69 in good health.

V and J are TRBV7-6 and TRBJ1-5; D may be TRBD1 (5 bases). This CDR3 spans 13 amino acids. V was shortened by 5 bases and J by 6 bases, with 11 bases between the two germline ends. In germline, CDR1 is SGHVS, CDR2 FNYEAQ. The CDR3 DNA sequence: TGTGCCAGCAGCCTAGGAGGGGCTCAGCCCCAGCATTTT. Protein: CASSLGGAQPQHF.

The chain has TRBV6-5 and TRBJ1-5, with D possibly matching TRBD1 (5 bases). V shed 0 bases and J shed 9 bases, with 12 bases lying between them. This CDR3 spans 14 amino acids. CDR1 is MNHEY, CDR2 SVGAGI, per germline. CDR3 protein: CASSYSAGGGPQHF. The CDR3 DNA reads TGTGCCAGCAGTTACTCGGCAGGCGGGGGGCCCCAGCATTTT.

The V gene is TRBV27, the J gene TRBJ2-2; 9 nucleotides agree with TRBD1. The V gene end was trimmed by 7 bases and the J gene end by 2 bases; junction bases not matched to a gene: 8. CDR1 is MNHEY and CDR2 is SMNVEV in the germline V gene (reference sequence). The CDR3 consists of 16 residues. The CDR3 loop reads CASTQNRGRNTGELFF. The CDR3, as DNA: TGTGCCAGCACCCAAAACAGGGGGCGTAACACCGGGGAGCTGTTTTTT.

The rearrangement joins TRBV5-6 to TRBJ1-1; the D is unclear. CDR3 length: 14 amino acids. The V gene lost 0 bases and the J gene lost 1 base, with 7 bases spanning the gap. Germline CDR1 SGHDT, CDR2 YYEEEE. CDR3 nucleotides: TGTGCCAGCAGCTTGGGCAGGCGGAACACTGAAGCTTTCTTT. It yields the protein CASSLGRRNTEAFF.

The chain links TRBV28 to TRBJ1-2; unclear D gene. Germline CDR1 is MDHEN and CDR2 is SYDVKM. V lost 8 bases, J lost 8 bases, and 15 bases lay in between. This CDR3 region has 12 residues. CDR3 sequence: CASREGARGYTF. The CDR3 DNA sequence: TGTGCCAGCCGAGAGGGAGCTAGGGGCTACACCTTC.

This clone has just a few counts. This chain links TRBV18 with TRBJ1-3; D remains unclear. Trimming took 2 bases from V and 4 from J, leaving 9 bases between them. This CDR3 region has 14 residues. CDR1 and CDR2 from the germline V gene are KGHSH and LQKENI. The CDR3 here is CASSPSAGGNTIYF. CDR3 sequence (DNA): TGTGCCAGCTCACCATCTGCTGGCGGAAACACCATATATTTT.

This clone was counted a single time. The CDR3 loop reads CASSWTGTVNTGELFF. CDR3 nucleotide sequence: TGCGCCAGCAGCTGGACCGGGACAGTGAACACCGGGGAGCTGTTTTTT. J is TRBJ2-2 and V is TRBV5-1, with TRBD1 identical over 7 bases. V was pared by 3 bases and J by 1 base, with 6 bases of the junction left unmatched. Germline V gives CDR1 SGHRS, CDR2 YFSETQ. The CDR3 extends over 16 amino acids.

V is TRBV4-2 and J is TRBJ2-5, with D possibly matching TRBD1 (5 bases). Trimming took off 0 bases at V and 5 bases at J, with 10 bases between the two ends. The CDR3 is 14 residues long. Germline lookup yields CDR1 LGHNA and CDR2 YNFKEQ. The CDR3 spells CASSQEKAGETQYF. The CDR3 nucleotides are TGTGCCAGCAGCCAAGAAAAGGCAGGGGAGACCCAGTACTTC.

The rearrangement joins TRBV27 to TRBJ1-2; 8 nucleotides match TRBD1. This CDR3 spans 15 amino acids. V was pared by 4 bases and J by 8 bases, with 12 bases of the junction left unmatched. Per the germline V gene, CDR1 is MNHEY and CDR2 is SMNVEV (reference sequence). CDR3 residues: CASSSGQGGRSGYTF. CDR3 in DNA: TGTGCCAGCAGTTCTGGACAGGGAGGCAGGAGCGGCTACACCTTC.

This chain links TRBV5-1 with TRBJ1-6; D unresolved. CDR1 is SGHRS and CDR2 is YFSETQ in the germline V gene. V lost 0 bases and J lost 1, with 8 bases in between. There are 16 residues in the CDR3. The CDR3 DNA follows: TGCGCCAGCAGCTTGGCCACGAAATCCTATAATTCACCCCTCCACTTT. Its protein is CASSLATKSYNSPLHF.

The CDR3 nucleotides are TGTGCCAGCAGCTTAGGCGGGTTAGCCTCCTACGAGCAGTACTTC. Translated, it gives CASSLGGLASYEQYF. The rearrangement uses TRBV7-2 and TRBJ2-7; D perhaps matches TRBD2 (5 bases). CDR1 is SGHTA, CDR2 FQGNSA, per germline. Trimming pared 1 base from V and 0 bases from J, leaving 10 bases between. The length of the CDR3 is 15 residues.

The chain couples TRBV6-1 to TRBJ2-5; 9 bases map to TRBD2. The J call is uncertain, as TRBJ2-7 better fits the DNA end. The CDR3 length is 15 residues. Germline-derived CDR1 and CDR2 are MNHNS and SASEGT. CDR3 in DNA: TGTGCCAGCAGTATAGCGGGGGCTATCTCCTACGAGCAGTACTTC. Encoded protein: CASSIAGAISYEQYF.

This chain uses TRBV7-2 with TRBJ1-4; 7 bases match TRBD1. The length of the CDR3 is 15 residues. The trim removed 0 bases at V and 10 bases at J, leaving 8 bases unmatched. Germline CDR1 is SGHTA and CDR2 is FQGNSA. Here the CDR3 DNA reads TGTGCCAGCAGCTTAGCTGGGCAGGGGGTTGGAAAACTGTTTTTT. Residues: CASSLAGQGVGKLFF. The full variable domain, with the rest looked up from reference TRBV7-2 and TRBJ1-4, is GAGVSQSPSNKVTEKGKDVELRCDPISGHTALYWYRQSLGQGLEFLIYFQGNSAPDKSGLPSDRFSAERTGGSVSTLTIQRTQQEDSAVYLCASSLAGQGVGKLFFGSGTQLSVL.

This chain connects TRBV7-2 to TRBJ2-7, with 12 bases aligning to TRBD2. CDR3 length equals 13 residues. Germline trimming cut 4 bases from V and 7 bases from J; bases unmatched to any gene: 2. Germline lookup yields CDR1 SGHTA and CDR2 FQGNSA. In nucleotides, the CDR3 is TGTGCCAGCAGCTCAGGACTAGCGGGGGAGCAGTACTTC. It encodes CASSSGLAGEQYF.

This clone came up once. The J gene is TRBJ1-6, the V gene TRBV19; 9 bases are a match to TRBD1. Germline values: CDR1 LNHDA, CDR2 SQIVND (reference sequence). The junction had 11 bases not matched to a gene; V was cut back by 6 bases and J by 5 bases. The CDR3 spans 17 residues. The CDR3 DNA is TGTGCCAGTAGACGCTCTAGACAGGGGGGCGATAATTCACCCCTCCACTTT. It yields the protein CASRRSRQGGDNSPLHF.

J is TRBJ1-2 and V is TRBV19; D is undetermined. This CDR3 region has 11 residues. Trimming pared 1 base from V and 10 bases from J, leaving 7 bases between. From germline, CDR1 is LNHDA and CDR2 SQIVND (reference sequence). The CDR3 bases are TGTGCCAGTAGTATAGGGAGGGTCTACACCTTC. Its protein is CASSIGRVYTF.